This TCR beta chain was recovered during a study of shared clonotypes between healthy human individuals. At the level of the study: Donors were two women and a few men aged 18 to 49. Notes on the study in general: Inspection by rarefaction showed sorted-subset sequencing to be incomplete despite large depth.

In the case of this clone: The antigen is unknown.

Germline V gives CDR1 SGDLS, CDR2 YYNGEE. The CDR3 spans 14 residues. Sequencing was performed with immunoSEQ multiplex PCR; in TCRdb, only in-frame clones are kept and a portion is missing. The data show 2 million to 2.5 million clones, with over 85% seen just once and 1% to 1.3% held by the top ten. CD8 cells classed as naive were CD45RO-negative and positively selected for CCR7, excluding terminally differentiated effector memory CD45RA+ cells. This chain connects TRBV9 to TRBJ2-5; a weak D match, TRBD2 (5 bases). The J call may not be correct, given that the DNA end is closer to TRBJ2-7. Input material: naive CD8+ T cells sorted from blood. The sequence was collected from a man aged 18 to 30 in good health. The CDR3: CASSVGGSGYEQYF. Written as DNA, the CDR3 is TGTGCCAGCAGCGTAGGAGGGAGCGGCTACGAGCAGTACTTC.